Each of the 4 T cell receptor beta chains below was sequenced from the same sample in a study of cytomegalovirus exposure and HLA in healthy donors. It was with 60 Vbeta and 13 Jbeta primers that the PCR ran. The method was immunoSEQ multiplex PCR; TCRdb's version includes in-frame clones alone and lacks a portion of them. Found here are 150,000 to 200,000 clones, about 90% of them singletons; the top ten hold roughly 0.24%. The sample consisted of PBMCs. The source of these receptors is a girl in the first two years of life in good health and CMV-seronegative.

The J gene is TRBJ2-1, the V gene TRBV10-2; maybe TRBD2 (6 bases). The CDR3 consists of 16 residues. Trimming removed 3 bases from V and 6 bases from J, with 18 bases in between. Per germline, CDR1 WSHSY and CDR2 SAAADI. CDR3 protein: CASSDERRTKTNEQFF. The DNA for the CDR3 is TGCGCCAGCAGTGACGAGCGTCGGACTAAAACCAATGAGCAGTTCTTC.

This clone was observed a single time. This sample also contains other DNA sequences that code for the same CDR3. The rearrangement uses TRBV27 and TRBJ1-2; TRBD1 might be the D (6 bases). Germline CDR1 reads MNHEY; CDR2 reads SMNVEV (reference sequence). CDR3 length equals 13 residues. V was shortened by 6 bases and J by 5 bases, with 13 bases between the two germline ends. The CDR3 loop reads CASSSMGAYGYTF. CDR3 nucleotides: TGTGCCAGCAGCTCGATGGGGGCGTATGGCTACACCTTC.

V usage is TRBV5-1 and J usage is TRBJ1-1; tentatively, D is TRBD1 (5 bases). Germline V CDR1 and CDR2: SGHRS, YFSETQ. The V and J ends lost 0 bases and 1 base respectively, with 16 bases between them. This CDR3 region has 17 residues. The CDR3 nucleotides are TGCGCCAGCAGCTTGGCCATCGCAGCCAGGGAGAACACTGAAGCTTTCTTT. It yields the protein CASSLAIAARENTEAFF. Full variable domain (outside the CDR3, taken from reference TRBV5-1 and TRBJ1-1): KAGVTQTPRYLIKTRGQQVTLSCSPISGHRSVSWYQQTPGQGLQFLFEYFSETQRNKGNFPGRFSGRQFSNSRSEMNVSTLELGDSALYLCASSLAIAARENTEAFFGQGTRLTVV.

In DNA form, the CDR3 reads TGTGCCTGCCAACAGGGGGGCCACGAGCAGTACTTC. It translates to CACQQGGHEQYF. The rearrangement joins TRBV30 to TRBJ2-7; 8 bases are shared with TRBD1. CDR3 size: 12 residues. V shed 6 bases and J 5 bases; nucleotides not matched to a gene: 6. Germline CDR1 reads GTSNPN; CDR2 reads SVGIG (reference sequence).